The clone carrying this TCR beta chain was seen many times. Its antigen is not identified. The CDR3 runs to 12 residues. Looked up from germline, CDR1 is SEHNR and CDR2 is FQNEAQ (reference sequence). The data were obtained in a study of T cells after yellow fever vaccination. Study findings and constraints: A secondary response was less intense yet reached its peak sooner, at day 5 versus 15. Researchers cautioned that FACS-sorted repertoires could harbor abundant clonotypes contaminating from the bulk population.

TCRdb fed the 5' RACE reads into MiXCR, producing one record per CDR3 protein. The sample has some 240,000 distinct CDR3 sequences, 3% to 3.5% seen once. This TCR came from a man aged 18 to 29 who received the YFV17D yellow fever vaccine. The chain joins TRBV7-9 to TRBJ2-3; tentatively, D is TRBD1 or TRBD2 (5 bases each). The sequencing used CD4+ T cells sorted from PBMCs, collected 10 days after the yellow fever booster vaccination. CDR3 region: CAPGRSTDTQYF. CDR3 DNA sequence: TGTGCGCCGGGACGGAGCACAGATACGCAGTATTTT.